These 22 T cell receptor beta chains came from one sample sequenced in a study of immune evolution from preneoplasia to lung adenocarcinoma. This table comes from immunoSEQ multiplex PCR, and its TCRdb copy is limited to in-frame clones, with some not included. This table has under 5,000 clones, 86% appearing once. Specimen: FFPE lung adenocarcinoma in situ tissue. The source of these receptors is a person between 65 and 80 years old with lung adenocarcinoma.

The sample holds a few counts of this clone. The chain has TRBV2 and TRBJ2-3, with D hard to call. With 0 bases removed from V and 6 bases from J, the gap between germline ends came to 10 bases. The CDR3 runs 14 residues. The germline CDR1 and CDR2 sequences are SNHLY and FYNNEI. The CDR3 DNA sequence: TGTGCCAGCAGTGAAGCGCTTTCTAGTGATACGCAGTATTTT. Translating gives CASSEALSSDTQYF.

This clone was picked up one time. V and J are TRBV11-1 and TRBJ2-2; 9 bases line up with TRBD1. Germline V gene sequence: CDR1 SGHAT, CDR2 FQDESV (reference sequence). The CDR3 loop spans 16 amino acids. V trimming: 5 bases; J trimming: 3 bases; junction bases outside the gene matches: 7. CDR3 region: CASSVWTGVYTGELFF. CDR3 coding DNA: TGTGCCAGCAGCGTTTGGACAGGGGTATACACCGGGGAGCTGTTTTTT.

The chain recombines TRBV18 with TRBJ2-5; 9 bases fit TRBD1. Looked up from germline, CDR1 is KGHSH and CDR2 is LQKENI. V dropped 2 bases and J dropped 5; count of bases not matched to a gene: 15. The CDR3 sequence is 18 residues long. The CDR3 spells CASSPRLRSGQGLETQYF. The CDR3 coding sequence is TGTGCCAGCTCACCAAGACTACGATCGGGACAGGGATTGGAGACCCAGTACTTC. The complete variable domain, with remaining parts taken from reference TRBV18 and TRBJ2-5, reads NAGVMQNPRHLVRRRGQEARLRCSPMKGHSHVYWYRQLPEEGLKFMVYLQKENIIDESGMPKERFSAEFPKEGPSILRIQQVVRGDSAAYFCASSPRLRSGQGLETQYFGPGTRLLVL.

The rearrangement joins TRBV2 to TRBJ2-1; 9 bases align to TRBD2. The length of the CDR3 is 16 residues. The V gene's germline CDR1 is SNHLY and CDR2 FYNNEI. With 1 base clipped from V and 7 bases from J, the junction kept 8 bases outside the gene matches. This chain's CDR3 is CASSEGLAEGRNEQFF. The CDR3 coding sequence is TGTGCCAGCAGTGAAGGACTAGCGGAGGGGAGGAATGAGCAGTTCTTC.

V gene TRBV5-4 combines with J gene TRBJ1-1; a weak D match, TRBD1 (6 bases). Trimming stripped 1 base from V and 2 bases from J, with 9 bases between. The CDR3 has 14 amino acids. Germline lookup yields CDR1 SGHNT and CDR2 YYREEE (reference sequence). The CDR3 is CASSLPGGNTEAFF. In DNA, the CDR3 is TGTGCCAGCAGCTTGCCGGGGGGCAACACTGAAGCTTTCTTT.

The chain employs TRBV19 and TRBJ1-2; TRBD1 agrees at 9 bases. CDR3 length: 15 residues. Unmatched junction bases numbered 8, after V lost 5 bases and J lost 4 bases. The germline CDR1 and CDR2 sequences are LNHDA and SQIVND (reference sequence). The CDR3 reads CASSAQTGGGYGYTF. In nucleotides, the CDR3 is TGTGCCAGTAGTGCCCAGACAGGGGGAGGCTATGGCTACACCTTC.

The chain joins TRBV4-2 to TRBJ2-1; 8 nucleotides match TRBD1. In germline, CDR1 is LGHNA, CDR2 YNFKEQ. This CDR3 is built from 16 residues. V dropped 2 bases and J dropped 7; count of bases not matched to a gene: 10. The CDR3 DNA reads TGTGCCAGCAGCCAATTCGACAGGGGCTACGGGAATGAGCAGTTCTTC. Amino acids: CASSQFDRGYGNEQFF.

The rearrangement links TRBV5-4 to TRBJ2-5; 13 bases fit TRBD2. Per the germline V gene, CDR1 is SGHNT and CDR2 is YYREEE (reference sequence). This CDR3 has 15 amino acids. V trimming: 5 bases; J trimming: 2 bases; junction bases outside the gene matches: 3. CDR3 amino acids: CASRAGLAGQETQYF. CDR3 bases: TGTGCCAGCAGAGCGGGACTAGCGGGACAAGAGACCCAGTACTTC.

The V gene is TRBV18, the J gene TRBJ2-7; TRBD2 is a possible D gene (6 bases). Germline CDR1 KGHSH, CDR2 LQKENI. CDR3 length equals 16 residues. V was clipped by 6 bases and J by 0 bases, with 18 bases between them. The CDR3 region is CASSREVYGSSYEQYF. In DNA, the CDR3 is TGTGCCAGCTCTCGCGAGGTGTACGGGAGCTCCTACGAGCAGTACTTC.

The genes are TRBV5-1 and TRBJ2-1; 10 nucleotides align to TRBD1. The CDR3 totals 15 residues. Trimming took 2 bases from V and 9 from J; bases not matched to a gene: 8. Germline V gene data show CDR1 as SGHRS and CDR2 as YFSETQ. CDR3 loop: CASSLFGQGVAEQFF. As DNA, the CDR3 is TGCGCCAGCAGCTTATTTGGACAGGGGGTCGCTGAGCAGTTCTTC.

The rearrangement links TRBV4-1 to TRBJ2-7, with D uncertain. The CDR3 length is 14 residues. V shed 1 base and J shed 5 bases, with 12 bases lying between them. In germline, CDR1 is MGHRA, CDR2 YSYEKL. This chain's CDR3 is CASSQVGRPDEQYF. The CDR3 DNA reads TGCGCCAGCAGCCAAGTAGGACGACCTGACGAGCAGTACTTC.

The CDR3 DNA reads as TGCGCCAGCAGCTTGGATGGCAAGGGCTACACCTTC. Its translation is CASSLDGKGYTF. The chain recombines TRBV5-1 with TRBJ1-2, with no clear D. V was cut by 0 bases and J by 8 bases, with 8 bases left in between. The CDR3 covers 12 residues. Germline V gene sequence: CDR1 SGHRS, CDR2 YFSETQ.

The chain couples TRBV5-1 to TRBJ1-1, with TRBD1 as a possible D gene (5 bases). The CDR3 length is 14 residues. V was cut by 2 bases and J by 1 base, with 9 bases left in between. Germline V CDR1 and CDR2: SGHRS, YFSETQ. DNA for the CDR3: TGCGCCAGCAGCTTAAACGGGGGGAACACTGAAGCTTTCTTT. Translating it yields CASSLNGGNTEAFF.

The J gene is TRBJ1-5, the V gene TRBV30; a possible D gene is TRBD1 (6 bases). The germline V gene has CDR1 GTSNPN and CDR2 SVGIG (reference sequence). V was trimmed by 1 base and J by 6 bases, leaving 13 bases between them. The CDR3 is made up of 14 amino acids. The CDR3 DNA reads TGTGCCTGGAGTGCCGGGACATTTGGTCAGCCCCAGCATTTT. It is translated as CAWSAGTFGQPQHF.

The rearrangement links TRBV11-3 to TRBJ2-2; possibly TRBD1 for D (6 bases). The CDR3 has 17 amino acids. Germline lookup yields CDR1 SGHNT and CDR2 YENEEA. Trimming shortened V by 1 base and J by 1 base, and 13 bases separated the two germline ends. The CDR3 DNA follows: TGTGCCAGCAGCTTAGGATTTGAGACAGGGAACACCGGGGAGCTGTTTTTT. This translates into CASSLGFETGNTGELFF.

The chain carries TRBV27 and TRBJ1-4; D not resolved. This CDR3 is built from 16 residues. V was shortened by 5 bases and J by 5 bases, with 18 bases between the two germline ends. Germline CDR1 reads MNHEY; CDR2 reads SMNVEV (reference sequence). The CDR3 sequence is CASSPAHADGNEKLFF. CDR3 nucleotides: TGTGCCAGCAGTCCCGCCCACGCCGACGGGAATGAAAAACTGTTTTTT. Variable domain in full (rest from reference TRBV27 and TRBJ1-4): EAQVTQNPRYLITVTGKKLTVTCSQNMNHEYMSWYRQDPGLGLRQIYYSMNVEVTDKGDVPEGYKVSRKEKRNFPLILESPSPNQTSLYFCASSPAHADGNEKLFFGSGTQLSVL.

The rearrangement links TRBV19 to TRBJ1-5; the D is unclear. Germline V lookup: CDR1 LNHDA, CDR2 SQIVND (reference sequence). V dropped 6 bases and J dropped 2 bases, with 23 bases sitting between them. The CDR3 extends over 18 amino acids. The CDR3 is CASSHRVRSGWRNQPQHF. In DNA form, the CDR3 reads TGTGCCAGTAGCCATCGGGTTCGGTCGGGTTGGCGCAATCAGCCCCAGCATTTT.

The chain combines TRBV11-3 with TRBJ2-2, with D uncertain. The CDR3 is 14 amino acids. Trimming removed 2 bases from V and 2 bases from J, with 6 bases in between. Germline V lookup: CDR1 SGHNT, CDR2 YENEEA. The CDR3 is CASSLSDNTGELFF. CDR3 nucleotides: TGTGCCAGCAGCTTATCAGACAACACCGGGGAGCTGTTTTTT.

The rearrangement links TRBV10-3 to TRBJ1-1, with 9 bases lining up with TRBD1. With V trimmed by 6 bases and J by 7 bases, 6 bases remained unmatched. The CDR3 totals 13 residues. Germline-derived CDR1 and CDR2 are ENHRY and SYGVKD. The CDR3 nucleotides are TGTGCCATCAGACTGGGACAGGGAGATGAAGCTTTCTTT. This codes for CAIRLGQGDEAFF.

DNA for the CDR3: TGTGCCTGGAGTGCAGGGGGCTATGAAAAACTGTTTTTT. Protein sequence: CAWSAGGYEKLFF. This chain connects TRBV30 to TRBJ1-4; 8 bases agree with TRBD1. J was trimmed by 6 bases and V by 1 base; bases with no gene match: 1. Germline V gene sequence: CDR1 GTSNPN, CDR2 SVGIG (reference sequence). This CDR3 has 13 amino acids. Full variable domain (missing parts from reference TRBV30 and TRBJ1-4): SQTIHQWPATLVQPVGSPLSLECTVEGTSNPNLYWYRQAAGRGLQLLFYSVGIGQISSEVPQNLSASRPQDRQFILSSKKLLLSDSGFYLCAWSAGGYEKLFFGSGTQLSVL.

This clone has only a few counts. The rearrangement joins TRBV29-1 to TRBJ2-7, with TRBD2 identical over 14 bases. This CDR3 has 15 residues. V gave up 0 bases and J gave up 5 bases; unmatched junction bases: 3. Germline CDR1 is SQVTM and CDR2 is ANQGSEA. In DNA, the CDR3 is TGCAGCGTTGAAGAATCGGGACTAGCGGGAGACGAGCAGTACTTC. Protein product: CSVEESGLAGDEQYF.

This chain connects TRBV15 to TRBJ1-2; TRBD1 matches at 10 bases. Trimming at V came to 1 base and at J to 4 bases, leaving 3 bases not matched to a gene. This CDR3 contains 15 residues. From germline, CDR1 is LNHNV and CDR2 YYDKDF (reference sequence). CDR3 nucleotides: TGTGCCACCAGCAGAGGACAGGGGGCGGTCTATGGCTACACCTTC. It yields the protein CATSRGQGAVYGYTF.